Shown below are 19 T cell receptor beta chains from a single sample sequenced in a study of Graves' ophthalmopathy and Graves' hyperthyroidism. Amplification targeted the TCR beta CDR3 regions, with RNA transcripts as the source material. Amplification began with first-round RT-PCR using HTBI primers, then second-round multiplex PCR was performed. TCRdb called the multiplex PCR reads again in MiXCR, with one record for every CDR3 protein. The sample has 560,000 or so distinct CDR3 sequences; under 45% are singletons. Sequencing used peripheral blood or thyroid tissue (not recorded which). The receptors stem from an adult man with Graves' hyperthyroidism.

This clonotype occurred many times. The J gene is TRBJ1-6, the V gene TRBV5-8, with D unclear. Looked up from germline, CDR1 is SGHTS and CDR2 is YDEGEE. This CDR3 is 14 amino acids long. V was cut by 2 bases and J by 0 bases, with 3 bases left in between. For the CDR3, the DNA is TGTGCCAGCAGCTTTAACTCCTATAATTCACCCCTCCACTTT. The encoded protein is CASSFNSYNSPLHF.

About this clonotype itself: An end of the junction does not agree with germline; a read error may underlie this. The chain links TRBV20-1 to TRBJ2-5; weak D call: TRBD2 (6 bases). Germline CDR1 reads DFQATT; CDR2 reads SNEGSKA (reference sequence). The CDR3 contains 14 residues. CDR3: CSARDGRYQEAQHF. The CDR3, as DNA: TGCAGTGCTAGAGATGGGAGGTACCAAGAGGCCCAGCACTTC.

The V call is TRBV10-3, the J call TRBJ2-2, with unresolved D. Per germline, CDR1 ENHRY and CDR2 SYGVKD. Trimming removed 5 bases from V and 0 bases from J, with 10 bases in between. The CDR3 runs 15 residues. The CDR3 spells CAISYSTANTGELFF. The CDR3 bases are TGTGCCATCAGTTACTCGACCGCGAACACCGGGGAGCTGTTTTTT.

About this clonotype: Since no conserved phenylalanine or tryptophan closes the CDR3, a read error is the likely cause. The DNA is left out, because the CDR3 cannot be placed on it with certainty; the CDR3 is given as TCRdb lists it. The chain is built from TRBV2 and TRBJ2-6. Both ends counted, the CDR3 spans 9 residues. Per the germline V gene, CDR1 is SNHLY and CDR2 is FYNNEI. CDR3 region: CASSDPITQ.

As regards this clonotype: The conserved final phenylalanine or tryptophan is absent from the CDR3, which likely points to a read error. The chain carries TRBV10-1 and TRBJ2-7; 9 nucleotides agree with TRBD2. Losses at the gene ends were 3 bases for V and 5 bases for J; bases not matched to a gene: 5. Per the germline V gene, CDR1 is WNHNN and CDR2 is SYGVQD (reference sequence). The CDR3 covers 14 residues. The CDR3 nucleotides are TGCGCCAGCAGTGATGGCCTAGCGGGGAACGAGCAGTACCTC. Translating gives CASSDGLAGNEQYL.

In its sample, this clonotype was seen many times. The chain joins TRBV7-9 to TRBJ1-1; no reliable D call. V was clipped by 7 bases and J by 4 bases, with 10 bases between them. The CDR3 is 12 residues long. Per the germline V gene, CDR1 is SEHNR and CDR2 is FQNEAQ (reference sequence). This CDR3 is CASTLTLTEAFF. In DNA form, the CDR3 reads TGTGCCAGCACCCTCACCCTCACTGAAGCTTTCTTT.

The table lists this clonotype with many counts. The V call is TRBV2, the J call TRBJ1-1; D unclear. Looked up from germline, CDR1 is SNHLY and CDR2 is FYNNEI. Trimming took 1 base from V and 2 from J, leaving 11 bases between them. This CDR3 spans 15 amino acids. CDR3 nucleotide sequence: TGTGCCAGCAGTGAAGGACGACTTGTCAACACTGAAGCTTTCTTT. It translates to CASSEGRLVNTEAFF.

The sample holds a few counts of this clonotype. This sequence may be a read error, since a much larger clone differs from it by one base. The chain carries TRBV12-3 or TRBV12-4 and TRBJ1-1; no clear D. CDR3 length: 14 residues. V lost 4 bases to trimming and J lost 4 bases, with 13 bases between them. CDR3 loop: CASSYLPVSTEAFF. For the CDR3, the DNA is TGTGCCAGCAGTTATCTCCCGGTGAGCACTGAAGCTTTCTTT.

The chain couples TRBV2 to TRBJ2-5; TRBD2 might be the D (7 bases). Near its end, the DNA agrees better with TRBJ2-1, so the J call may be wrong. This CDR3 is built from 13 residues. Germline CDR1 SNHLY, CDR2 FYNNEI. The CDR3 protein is CASRLRGGREQFF. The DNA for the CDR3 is TGTGCCAGCAGATTAAGGGGGGGTCGTGAGCAGTTCTTC.

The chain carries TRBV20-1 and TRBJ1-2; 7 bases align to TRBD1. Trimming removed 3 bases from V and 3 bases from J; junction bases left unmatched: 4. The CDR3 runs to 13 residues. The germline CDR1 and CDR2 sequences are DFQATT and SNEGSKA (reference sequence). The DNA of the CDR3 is TGCAGTGCTAGGGGGGACAGCGACTATGGCTACACCTTC. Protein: CSARGDSDYGYTF.

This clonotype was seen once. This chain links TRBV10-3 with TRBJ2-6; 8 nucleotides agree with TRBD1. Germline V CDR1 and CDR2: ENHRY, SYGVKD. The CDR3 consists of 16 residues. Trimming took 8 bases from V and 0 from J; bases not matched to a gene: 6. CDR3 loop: CAIWTGSSSGANVLTF. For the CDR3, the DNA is TGTGCCATCTGGACAGGGTCGAGCTCTGGGGCCAACGTCCTGACTTTC.

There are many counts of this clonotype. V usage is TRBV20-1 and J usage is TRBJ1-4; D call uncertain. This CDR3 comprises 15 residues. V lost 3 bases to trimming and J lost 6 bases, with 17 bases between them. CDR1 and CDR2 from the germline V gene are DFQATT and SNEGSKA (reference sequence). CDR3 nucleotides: TGCAGTGCTAGCAGTTACGGTACAGCAGATGAAAAACTGTTTTTT. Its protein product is CSASSYGTADEKLFF.

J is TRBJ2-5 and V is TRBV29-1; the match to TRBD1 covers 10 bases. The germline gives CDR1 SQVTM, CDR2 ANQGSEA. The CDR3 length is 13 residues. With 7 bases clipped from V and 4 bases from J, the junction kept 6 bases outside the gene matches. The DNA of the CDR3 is TGCAGCGGCCAGGGACAGGGGCCAGAGACCCAGTACTTC. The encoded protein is CSGQGQGPETQYF.

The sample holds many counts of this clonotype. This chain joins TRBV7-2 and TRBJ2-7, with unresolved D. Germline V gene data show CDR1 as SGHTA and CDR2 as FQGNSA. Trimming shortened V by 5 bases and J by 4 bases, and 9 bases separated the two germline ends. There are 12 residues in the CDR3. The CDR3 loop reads CASSPSVYEQYF. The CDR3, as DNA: TGTGCCAGCAGCCCCAGCGTTTACGAGCAGTACTTC.

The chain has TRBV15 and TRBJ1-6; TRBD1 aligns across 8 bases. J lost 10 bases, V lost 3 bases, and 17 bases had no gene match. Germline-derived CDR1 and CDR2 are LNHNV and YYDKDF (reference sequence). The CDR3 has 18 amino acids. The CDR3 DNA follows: TGTGCCACCAGCAGTGCTAGCGCAGGGGGCTTTATGGAATCACCCCTCCACTTT. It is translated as CATSSASAGGFMESPLHF.

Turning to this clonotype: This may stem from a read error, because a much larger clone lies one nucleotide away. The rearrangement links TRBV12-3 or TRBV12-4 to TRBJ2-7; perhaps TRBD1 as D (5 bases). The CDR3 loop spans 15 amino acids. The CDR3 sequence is CASSAQFRVFNEKYF. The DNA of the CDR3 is TGTGCCAGCAGTGCGCAATTCAGGGTATTCAACGAGAAGTACTTC.

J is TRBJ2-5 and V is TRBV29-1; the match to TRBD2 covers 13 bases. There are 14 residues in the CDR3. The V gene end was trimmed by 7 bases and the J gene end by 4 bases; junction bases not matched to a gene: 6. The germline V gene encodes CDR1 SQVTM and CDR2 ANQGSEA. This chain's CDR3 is CSGLAGGYVETQYF. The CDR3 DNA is TGCAGCGGACTAGCGGGAGGTTATGTAGAGACCCAGTACTTC.

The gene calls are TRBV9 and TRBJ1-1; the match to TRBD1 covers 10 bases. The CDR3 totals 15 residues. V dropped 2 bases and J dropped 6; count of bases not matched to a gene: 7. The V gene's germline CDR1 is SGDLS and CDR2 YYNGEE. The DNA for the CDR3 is TGTGCCAGCAGCGTTCTGACAGGGGGCGAAGCTGAAGCTTTCTTT. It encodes CASSVLTGGEAEAFF.

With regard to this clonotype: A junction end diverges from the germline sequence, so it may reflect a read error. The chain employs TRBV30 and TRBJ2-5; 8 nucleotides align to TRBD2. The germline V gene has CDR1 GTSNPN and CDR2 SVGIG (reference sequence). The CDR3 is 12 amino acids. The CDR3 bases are TGTGCCTGGAGTGTACGGGAGGGGGAGGGCAACTTC. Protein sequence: CAWSVREGEGNF.